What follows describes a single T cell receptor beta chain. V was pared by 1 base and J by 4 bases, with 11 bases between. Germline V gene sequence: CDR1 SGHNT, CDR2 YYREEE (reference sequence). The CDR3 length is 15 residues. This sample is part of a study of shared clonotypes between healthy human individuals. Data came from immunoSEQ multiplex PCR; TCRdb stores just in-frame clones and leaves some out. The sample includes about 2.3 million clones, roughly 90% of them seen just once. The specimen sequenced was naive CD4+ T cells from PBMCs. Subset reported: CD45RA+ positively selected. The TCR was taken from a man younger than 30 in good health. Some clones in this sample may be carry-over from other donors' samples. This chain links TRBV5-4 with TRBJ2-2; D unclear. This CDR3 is CASSLLGRRTGELFF. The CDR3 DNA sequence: TGTGCCAGCAGCTTGCTCGGACGACGCACCGGGGAGCTGTTTTTT.